Below, 3 T cell receptor beta chains from the same sample are listed, as sequenced in a study of blood T cell repertoires in COVID-19. Profiling relied on immunoSEQ multiplex PCR, and the TCRdb table lists in-frame clones only, not all of them. The sample comprises about 260,000 clones, more than 85% of which are singletons, and roughly 4% rests with the top ten. Sequenced input: peripheral blood. The receptors originated from a man younger than 30 with active or convalescent COVID-19.

The V call is TRBV3-1 (or the pseudogene TRBV3-2), the J call TRBJ1-5; 10 bases are a match to TRBD1. The CDR3 covers 16 residues. The V and J ends lost 4 bases and 6 bases, in that order; junction bases with no gene match: 9. Germline-derived CDR1 and CDR2 are LGHDT and YNNKEL (reference sequence). The CDR3 region is CASSPSGQGSRQPQHF. Written as DNA, the CDR3 is TGTGCCAGCAGCCCATCGGGACAGGGGAGTCGTCAGCCCCAGCATTTT.

CDR3 amino acids: CASSLSSGMGNEQFF. Written as DNA, the CDR3 is TGTGCCAGCAGTTTGTCTAGCGGGATGGGCAATGAGCAGTTCTTC. This chain uses TRBV27 with TRBJ2-1, with 9 bases identical to TRBD2. The length of the CDR3 is 15 residues. The V segment lost 3 bases and the J segment 6 bases; nucleotides outside the gene matches: 6. From germline, CDR1 is MNHEY and CDR2 SMNVEV (reference sequence).

The rearrangement uses TRBV15 and TRBJ1-5; 7 nucleotides line up with TRBD1. V shed 8 bases and J 4 bases; nucleotides not matched to a gene: 11. Looked up from germline, CDR1 is LNHNV and CDR2 is YYDKDF (reference sequence). The CDR3 covers 15 residues. CDR3 protein: CATSKTGEPNQPQHF. CDR3 DNA sequence: TGTGCCACCTCAAAAACAGGGGAACCTAATCAGCCCCAGCATTTT.